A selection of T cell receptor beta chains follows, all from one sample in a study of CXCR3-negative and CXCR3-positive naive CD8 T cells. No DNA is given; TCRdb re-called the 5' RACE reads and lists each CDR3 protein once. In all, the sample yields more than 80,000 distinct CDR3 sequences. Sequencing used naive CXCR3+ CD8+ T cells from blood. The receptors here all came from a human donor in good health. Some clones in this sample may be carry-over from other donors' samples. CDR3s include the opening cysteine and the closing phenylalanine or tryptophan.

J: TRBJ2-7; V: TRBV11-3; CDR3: CASSLSRSGTGGYEQYF
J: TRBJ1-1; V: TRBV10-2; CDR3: CASKGSAEAFF
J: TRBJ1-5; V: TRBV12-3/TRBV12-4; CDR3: CASSLGTGVDQPQHF
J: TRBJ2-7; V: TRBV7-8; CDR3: CASSLRVYERYF
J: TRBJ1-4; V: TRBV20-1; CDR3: CSAPDREEKLFF
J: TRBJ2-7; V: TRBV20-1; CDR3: CSAGGREGLREQYF
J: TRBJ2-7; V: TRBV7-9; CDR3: CASSLNTPRSLGYEQYF
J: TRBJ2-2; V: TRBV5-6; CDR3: CASNFISDTNTGELFF
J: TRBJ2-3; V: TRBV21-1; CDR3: CASSPPNRADTQYF
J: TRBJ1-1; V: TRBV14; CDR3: CASNLQSNTEAFF
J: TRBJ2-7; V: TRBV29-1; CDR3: CSAEVADYEQYF
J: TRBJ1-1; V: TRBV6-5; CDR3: CASSYSMNTEAFF
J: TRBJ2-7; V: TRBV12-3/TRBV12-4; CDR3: CASSLSDRAYEQYF
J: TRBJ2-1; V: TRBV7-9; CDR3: CASTGQRAGDYNEQFF
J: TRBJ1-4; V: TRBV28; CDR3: CASSLSGRFANEKLFF
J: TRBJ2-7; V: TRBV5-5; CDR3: CASSSVRESSYEQYF
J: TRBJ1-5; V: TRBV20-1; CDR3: CSAPDKQGWDNQPQHF
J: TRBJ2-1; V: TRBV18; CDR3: CASSPGGGEQFF
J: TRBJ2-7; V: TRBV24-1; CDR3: CATGTSGSYEQYF
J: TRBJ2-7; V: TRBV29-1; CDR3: CSAKGGEAAISYEQYF
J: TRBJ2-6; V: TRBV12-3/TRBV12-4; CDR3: CASGRLAGANVLTF
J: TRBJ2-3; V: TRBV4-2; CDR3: CASSQGLAGGPSTDTQYF
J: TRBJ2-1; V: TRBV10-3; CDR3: CAIKGTSGRRFNEQFF
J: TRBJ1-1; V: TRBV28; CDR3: CASIMDSGTEAFF
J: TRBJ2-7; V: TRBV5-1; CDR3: CASSLAYTGLDEQYF
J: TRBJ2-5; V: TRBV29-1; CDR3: CSDLQGGETQYF
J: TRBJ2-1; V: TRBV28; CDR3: CASSLAGLAGGPSDEQFF
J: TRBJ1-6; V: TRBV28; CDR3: CASSLGTGPSPLHF
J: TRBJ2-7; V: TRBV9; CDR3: CASSPLKREVYYEQYF
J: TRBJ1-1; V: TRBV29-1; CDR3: CSVEGVTEAFF
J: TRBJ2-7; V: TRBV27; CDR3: CASSLAASYEQYF
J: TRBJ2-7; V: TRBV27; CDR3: CASRTGSSYEQYF
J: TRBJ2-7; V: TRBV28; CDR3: CASSLPWSWDQRYEQYF
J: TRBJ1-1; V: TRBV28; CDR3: CASSLPRTGMNTEAFF
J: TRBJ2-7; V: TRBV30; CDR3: CAWSVAGDPYEQYF
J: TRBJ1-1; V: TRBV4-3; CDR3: CASSPDTGNEAFF
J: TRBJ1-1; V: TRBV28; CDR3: CASSLVGVMNTEAFF
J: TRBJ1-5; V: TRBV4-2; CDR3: CASSQEGRVGRQPQHF
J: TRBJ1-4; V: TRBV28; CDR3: CASSGQVGTPPVEKLFF
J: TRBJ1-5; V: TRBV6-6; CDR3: CASSYGTGENQPQHF
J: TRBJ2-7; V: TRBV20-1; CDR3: CSALRLAAAYEQYF
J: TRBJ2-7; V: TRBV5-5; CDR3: CASSLDSWVADRNEQYF
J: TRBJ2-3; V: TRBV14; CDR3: CASSQDPSTDTQYF
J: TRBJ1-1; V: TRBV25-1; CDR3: CASSEWGREAFF
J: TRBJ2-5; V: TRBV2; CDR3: CASSGLAGGAETQYF
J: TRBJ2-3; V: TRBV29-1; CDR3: CSVPHPDTQYF